The 32 T cell receptor beta chains listed next were all sequenced from one sample in a study of blood T cell repertoires in COVID-19 (dated by TCRdb to between 2020 and 2021). Library preparation used the immunoSEQ multiplex PCR assay. TCRdb re-hosts the immuneACCESS table, in-frame sequences only. Its copies lack some clones; in the studies checked, an unresolved V gene accounts for under half of them, and the cause for the rest is not known. The sample table holds 100,000 to 150,000 clones, of which about 89% were seen once. The biggest ten clones account for approximately 4% of the sample. The sequencing sample was made of peripheral blood. Source of these receptors: a woman aged 55 to 70 with acute or convalescent COVID-19.

The chain recombines TRBV4-2 with TRBJ1-1; a possible D gene is TRBD1 (6 bases). Per the germline V gene, CDR1 is LGHNA and CDR2 is YNFKEQ. The CDR3 length is 16 residues. Between the trimmed V and J ends, which lost 3 bases and 0 bases, there was a span of 14 bases. The CDR3, as DNA: TGTGCCAGCAGCCAGTTGACAGGCTCCCTGAACACTGAAGCTTTCTTT. This gives the protein CASSQLTGSLNTEAFF.

V and J are TRBV18 and TRBJ1-2; 8 bases are a match to TRBD1. The CDR3 is 14 residues long. Looked up from germline, CDR1 is KGHSH and CDR2 is LQKENI. J lost 4 bases, V lost 5 bases, and 6 bases had no gene match. The CDR3 DNA sequence: TGTGCCAGCTCAGACCAGGGGGCTGGCTATGGCTACACCTTC. Translating it yields CASSDQGAGYGYTF.

For the CDR3, the DNA is TGTGCCAGCAGCCAAGATCAAGGCGGGACCATGTTCCCAGATACGCAGTATTTT. Its protein product is CASSQDQGGTMFPDTQYF. The genes are TRBV4-2 and TRBJ2-3; possibly TRBD2 for D (6 bases). This CDR3 has 18 amino acids. Trimming removed 0 bases at V and 4 bases at J, with 20 bases between. CDR1 and CDR2 from the germline V gene are LGHNA and YNFKEQ.

The rearrangement links TRBV3-1 (or the pseudogene TRBV3-2) to TRBJ1-5; maybe TRBD1 (6 bases). Germline loops: CDR1 LGHDT, CDR2 YNNKEL (reference sequence). V shed 6 bases and J shed 4 bases, with 13 bases lying between them. The CDR3 sequence is 14 residues long. DNA of the CDR3: TGTGCCAGCAGTGGGGACACAACGAATCAGCCCCAGCATTTT. This translates into CASSGDTTNQPQHF.

The V gene is TRBV7-8, the J gene TRBJ1-2; D remains unclear. Germline V CDR1 and CDR2: SGHVS, FQNEAQ. Trimming took off 4 bases at V and 0 bases at J, with 12 bases between the two ends. The CDR3 extends over 15 amino acids. The CDR3 DNA reads as TGTGCCAGCAGCTCTAGCCGACACCCTAACTATGGCTACACCTTC. Amino acid sequence: CASSSSRHPNYGYTF.

The gene calls are TRBV28 and TRBJ2-7, with 7 nucleotides matching TRBD1. Germline lookup yields CDR1 MDHEN and CDR2 SYDVKM. The CDR3 is 12 amino acids. With V trimmed by 6 bases and J by 4 bases, 3 bases remained unmatched. CDR3: CASRQGFYEQYF. CDR3 bases: TGTGCCAGCAGACAGGGGTTTTACGAGCAGTACTTC.

The rearrangement uses TRBV3-1 (or the pseudogene TRBV3-2) and TRBJ1-3; no clear D. Trimming pared 3 bases from V and 0 bases from J, leaving 9 bases between. The CDR3 runs 15 residues. Germline V gene data show CDR1 as LGHDT and CDR2 as YNNKEL (reference sequence). The CDR3 DNA reads TGTGCCAGCAGCCAGGCAGGTGGCTCTGGAAACACCATATATTTT. This gives the protein CASSQAGGSGNTIYF.

The chain links TRBV19 to TRBJ2-3; 7 bases map to TRBD2. The germline gives CDR1 LNHDA, CDR2 SQIVND (reference sequence). The CDR3 length is 14 residues. V gave up 7 bases and J gave up 4 bases; unmatched junction bases: 8. CDR3: CASKRGRAPDTQYF. The DNA for the CDR3 is TGTGCCAGTAAAAGAGGGAGGGCCCCAGATACGCAGTATTTT.

This chain uses TRBV19 with TRBJ1-2, with no clear D. V lost 9 bases, J lost 0 bases, and 14 bases lay in between. This CDR3 has 14 residues. Germline V gene lookup returns CDR1 LNHDA and CDR2 SQIVND (reference sequence). CDR3 coding DNA: TGTGCCAGCCGACGAGGGCCACCTAACTATGGCTACACCTTC. Its translation is CASRRGPPNYGYTF.

V usage is TRBV28 and J usage is TRBJ2-6; TRBD1 matches 7 bases. From germline, CDR1 is MDHEN and CDR2 SYDVKM. The ends lost 5 bases at V and 2 bases at J; junction bases unmatched: 6. CDR3 length equals 16 residues. CDR3 amino acids: CASSPQGFPGANVLTF. The CDR3 DNA reads as TGTGCCAGCAGTCCACAGGGGTTCCCTGGGGCCAACGTCCTGACTTTC.

This chain connects TRBV19 to TRBJ1-2; 10 bases are a match to TRBD1. The CDR3 contains 17 residues. V shed 8 bases and J 5 bases; nucleotides not matched to a gene: 17. Per germline, CDR1 LNHDA and CDR2 SQIVND (reference sequence). CDR3 sequence reads: CASSPQGRQGALYGYTF. The CDR3 nucleotides read TGTGCCAGTTCGCCCCAAGGGAGACAGGGGGCATTGTATGGCTACACCTTC.

This clone turned up a few times. V gene TRBV7-9 combines with J gene TRBJ2-5; perhaps TRBD1 as D (6 bases). V lost 4 bases, J lost 2 bases, and 14 bases lay in between. Germline CDR1 SEHNR, CDR2 FQNEAQ (reference sequence). There are 15 residues in the CDR3. Here the CDR3 DNA reads TGTGCCAGCAGCTATTGGACAGCCCGACAAGAGACCCAGTACTTC. This encodes CASSYWTARQETQYF.

The chain combines TRBV5-1 with TRBJ2-2; possibly TRBD2 for D (5 bases). CDR1 SGHRS and CDR2 YFSETQ come from the germline V gene. The CDR3 consists of 17 residues. Trimming removed 1 base from V and 0 bases from J, with 13 bases in between. DNA of the CDR3: TGCGCCAGCAGCTTGATAGGTCGGGGAACGAACACCGGGGAGCTGTTTTTT. It yields the protein CASSLIGRGTNTGELFF.

The V and J genes are TRBV28 and TRBJ2-6; 11 nucleotides match TRBD2. Germline V gives CDR1 MDHEN, CDR2 SYDVKM. J lost 2 bases, V lost 9 bases, and 6 bases had no gene match. There are 16 residues in the CDR3. CDR3 bases: TGTGCCAGTATCTCTAGCGGGAGGACTGGGGCCAACGTCCTGACTTTC. This gives the protein CASISSGRTGANVLTF.

The genes are TRBV4-1 and TRBJ2-5; no clear D gene. Trimming pared 1 base from V and 1 base from J, leaving 10 bases between. The CDR3 contains 15 residues. From germline, CDR1 is MGHRA and CDR2 YSYEKL. CDR3 sequence (DNA): TGCGCCAGCAGCCAAGCTCACTGGGCCCAAGAGACCCAGTACTTC. It is translated as CASSQAHWAQETQYF.

This chain uses TRBV2 with TRBJ1-1; D remains ambiguous. Germline V gene sequence: CDR1 SNHLY, CDR2 FYNNEI. V was pared by 6 bases and J by 3 bases, with 5 bases between. This CDR3 region has 11 residues. The DNA for the CDR3 is TGTGCCAGCAGGCAGGACACTGAAGCTTTCTTT. Protein product: CASRQDTEAFF.

V and J are TRBV27 and TRBJ1-4; the D gene is possibly TRBD1 (5 bases). CDR3 length: 15 residues. The V end lost 0 bases, the J end lost 5 bases, and 10 bases lay between the germline ends. Germline V gene sequence: CDR1 MNHEY, CDR2 SMNVEV (reference sequence). CDR3 in amino acids: CASSLSPGGNEKLFF. For the CDR3, the DNA is TGTGCCAGCAGTTTATCACCGGGGGGGAATGAAAAACTGTTTTTT.

V and J are TRBV9 and TRBJ1-1, with 7 bases aligning to TRBD1. J was trimmed by 5 bases and V by 1 base; bases with no gene match: 2. Germline V lookup: CDR1 SGDLS, CDR2 YYNGEE. The CDR3 has 13 amino acids. The CDR3 here is CASSVPGGTEAFF. CDR3 sequence (DNA): TGTGCCAGCAGCGTACCAGGGGGAACTGAAGCTTTCTTT.

The chain carries TRBV5-1 and TRBJ2-7; D possibly corresponds to TRBD1 (5 bases). The CDR3 is made up of 13 amino acids. The ends were cut back, 2 bases at V and 3 bases at J, with 9 bases in the middle. CDR1 and CDR2 from the germline V gene are SGHRS and YFSETQ. The CDR3 reads CASSFLQGYEQYF. As DNA, the CDR3 is TGCGCCAGCAGCTTTCTCCAGGGCTACGAGCAGTACTTC.

The rearrangement joins TRBV18 to TRBJ2-2; 15 bases fit TRBD2. Germline V lookup: CDR1 KGHSH, CDR2 LQKENI. The CDR3 extends over 17 amino acids. J lost 3 bases, V lost 4 bases, and 3 bases had no gene match. The CDR3: CASSLGLAGGDTGELFF. The CDR3 nucleotides read TGTGCCAGCTCACTCGGACTAGCGGGAGGGGACACCGGGGAGCTGTTTTTT.

The chain uses TRBV10-3 and TRBJ2-1; 13 nucleotides agree with TRBD2. The J segment lost 8 bases and the V segment lost 10 bases, leaving 14 bases of the junction unmatched. The CDR3 sequence is 16 residues long. CDR1 and CDR2 (germline): ENHRY, SYGVKD. CDR3 sequence (DNA): TGTGCCACAAGAGGCCAACTAGCGGGAGGGCCGCATGAGCAGTTCTTC. Translating it yields CATRGQLAGGPHEQFF.

V and J are TRBV5-1 and TRBJ1-5; D gene uncertain. Trimming cost V 4 bases and J 2 bases, with 10 bases left between them. This CDR3 is built from 14 residues. The germline CDR1 and CDR2 sequences are SGHRS and YFSETQ. The CDR3 bases are TGCGCCAGCAGCCCGGGCGGGGGCAATCAGCCCCAGCATTTT. Translated: CASSPGGGNQPQHF.

V is TRBV5-4 and J is TRBJ2-5; D ambiguous. The germline V gene encodes CDR1 SGHNT and CDR2 YYREEE (reference sequence). Trimming shortened V by 4 bases and J by 2 bases, and 9 bases separated the two germline ends. CDR3 length: 13 amino acids. The CDR3 DNA reads as TGTGCCAGCAGCCCGATCGGGCAAGAGACCCAGTACTTC. Translated: CASSPIGQETQYF.

The rearrangement links TRBV19 to TRBJ1-1, with D uncertain. The CDR3 length is 13 residues. The V gene lost 6 bases and the J gene lost 3 bases, with 11 bases spanning the gap. Germline CDR1 is LNHDA and CDR2 is SQIVND (reference sequence). The CDR3 DNA is TGTGCCAGTAGCGACACCTGGGACACTGAAGCTTTCTTT. It translates to CASSDTWDTEAFF.

The J gene is TRBJ2-3, the V gene TRBV3-1 (or the pseudogene TRBV3-2); 9 nucleotides line up with TRBD2. This CDR3 is 19 amino acids long. Germline V lookup: CDR1 LGHDT, CDR2 YNNKEL (reference sequence). Germline trimming cut 2 bases from V and 3 bases from J; bases unmatched to any gene: 15. CDR3 coding DNA: TGTGCCAGCAGCCAAAATGGCCTCCTAGCGGGGTTTGGTACAGATACGCAGTATTTT. Translating it yields CASSQNGLLAGFGTDTQYF.

J is TRBJ1-2 and V is TRBV19; 7 bases fit TRBD1. Germline loops: CDR1 LNHDA, CDR2 SQIVND (reference sequence). The CDR3 consists of 14 residues. V shed 1 base and J 4 bases; nucleotides not matched to a gene: 3. Here the CDR3 DNA reads TGTGCCAGTAGTATAGGACAGGGATCCTATGGCTACACCTTC. It codes for CASSIGQGSYGYTF.

The chain combines TRBV10-3 with TRBJ1-2; the D is unclear. This CDR3 is 12 amino acids long. V dropped 6 bases and J dropped 0 bases, with 5 bases sitting between them. The germline gives CDR1 ENHRY, CDR2 SYGVKD. The CDR3 DNA reads as TGTGCCATCAGCGGGGCTAACTATGGCTACACCTTC. Encoded protein: CAISGANYGYTF.

V and J are TRBV12-3 or TRBV12-4 and TRBJ2-1, with a tentative D call TRBD2 (5 bases). The CDR3 is 13 amino acids. Trimming took 8 bases from V and 4 from J, leaving 12 bases between them. This CDR3 is CASGPREYNEQFF. The CDR3 DNA reads TGTGCCAGCGGCCCGAGGGAGTACAATGAGCAGTTCTTC.

This chain links TRBV5-6 with TRBJ2-3, with a tentative D call TRBD2 (5 bases). Trimming removed 3 bases from V and 6 bases from J, with 14 bases in between. The CDR3 contains 14 residues. Germline assignment: CDR1 SGHDT and CDR2 YYEEEE. The CDR3 region has the DNA TGTGCCAGCAGCTCCGGGTTAGTAGCGGATACGCAGTATTTT. Protein product: CASSSGLVADTQYF. Looking up the rest from reference TRBV5-6 and TRBJ2-3 gives the full variable domain: DAGVTQSPTHLIKTRGQQVTLRCSPKSGHDTVSWYQQALGQGPQFIFQYYEEEERQRGNFPDRFSGHQFPNYSSELNVNALLLGDSALYLCASSSGLVADTQYFGPGTRLTVL.

V and J are TRBV6-6 and TRBJ1-1; unclear D gene. Trimming pared 6 bases from V and 4 bases from J, leaving 9 bases between. The CDR3 contains 12 residues. Germline values: CDR1 MNHNY, CDR2 SVGAGI (reference sequence). The CDR3, as DNA: TGTGCCAGCAGACAGACCCTCACTGAAGCTTTCTTT. This encodes CASRQTLTEAFF.

The chain couples TRBV4-1 to TRBJ1-3, with D unresolved. The CDR3 is made up of 16 amino acids. Per the germline V gene, CDR1 is MGHRA and CDR2 is YSYEKL. The V and J ends lost 0 bases and 4 bases respectively, with 13 bases between them. DNA for the CDR3: TGCGCCAGCAGCCAAGAACGGTCAGGTTTCGGAAACACCATATATTTT. Translating it yields CASSQERSGFGNTIYF.

The rearrangement links TRBV7-3 to TRBJ2-2; perhaps TRBD2 as D (7 bases). Germline CDR1 SGHTA, CDR2 FQGTGA. Trimming left V 1 base short and J 9 bases short, with 12 bases between. This CDR3 contains 14 residues. The CDR3 DNA is TGTGCCAGCAGCTTAATGAACGGGGGGCGGGAGCTGTTTTTT. Translating it yields CASSLMNGGRELFF.